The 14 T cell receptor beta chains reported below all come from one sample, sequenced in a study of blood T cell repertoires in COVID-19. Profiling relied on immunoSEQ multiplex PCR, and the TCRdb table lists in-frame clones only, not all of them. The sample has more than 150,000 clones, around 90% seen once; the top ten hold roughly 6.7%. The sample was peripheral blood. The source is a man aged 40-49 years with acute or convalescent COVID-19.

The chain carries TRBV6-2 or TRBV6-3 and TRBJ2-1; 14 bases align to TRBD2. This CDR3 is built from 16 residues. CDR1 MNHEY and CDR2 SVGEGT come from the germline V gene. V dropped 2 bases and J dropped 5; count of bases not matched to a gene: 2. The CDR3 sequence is CASSYMTSGGDNEQFF. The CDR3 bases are TGTGCCAGCAGTTACATGACTAGCGGGGGGGACAATGAGCAGTTCTTC.

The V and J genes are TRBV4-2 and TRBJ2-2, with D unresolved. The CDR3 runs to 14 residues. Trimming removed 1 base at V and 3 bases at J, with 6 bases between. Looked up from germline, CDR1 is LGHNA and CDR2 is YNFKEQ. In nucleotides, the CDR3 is TGTGCCAGCAGCCAAGGTGGAGACACCGGGGAGCTGTTTTTT. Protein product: CASSQGGDTGELFF.

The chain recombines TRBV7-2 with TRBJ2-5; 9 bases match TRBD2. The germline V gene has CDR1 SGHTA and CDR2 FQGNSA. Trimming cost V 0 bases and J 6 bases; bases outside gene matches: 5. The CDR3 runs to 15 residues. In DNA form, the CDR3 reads TGTGCCAGCAGCTTAGCCCTAGCGGGGCGGCAGACCCAGTACTTC. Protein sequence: CASSLALAGRQTQYF.

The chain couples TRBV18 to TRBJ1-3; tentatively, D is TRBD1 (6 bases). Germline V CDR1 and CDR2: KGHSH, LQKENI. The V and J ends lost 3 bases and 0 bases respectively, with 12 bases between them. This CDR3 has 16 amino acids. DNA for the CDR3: TGTGCCAGCTCACCGCAACAGGGCTCCTCTGGAAACACCATATATTTT. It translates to CASSPQQGSSGNTIYF.

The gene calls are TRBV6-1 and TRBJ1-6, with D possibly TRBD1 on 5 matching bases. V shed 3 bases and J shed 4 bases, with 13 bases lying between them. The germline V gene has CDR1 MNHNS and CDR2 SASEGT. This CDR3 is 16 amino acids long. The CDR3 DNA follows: TGTGCCAGCAGTGAGTCGGGACTGACGTATAATTCACCCCTCCACTTT. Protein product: CASSESGLTYNSPLHF.

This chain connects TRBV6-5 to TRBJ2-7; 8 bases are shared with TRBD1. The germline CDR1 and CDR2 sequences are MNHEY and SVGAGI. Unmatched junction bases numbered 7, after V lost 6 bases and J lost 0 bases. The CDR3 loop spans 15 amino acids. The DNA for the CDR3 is TGTGCCAGCAGGACCAGACAGGGGAGCTCCTACGAGCAGTACTTC. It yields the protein CASRTRQGSSYEQYF.

DNA of the CDR3: TGTGCCTGGAGTGTAAGGGGCAACCCCAAAAACATTCAGTACTTC. This codes for CAWSVRGNPKNIQYF. This chain uses TRBV30 with TRBJ2-4; maybe TRBD1 (5 bases). Germline lookup yields CDR1 GTSNPN and CDR2 SVGIG (reference sequence). V was cut by 0 bases and J by 2 bases, with 11 bases left in between. CDR3 length: 15 residues.

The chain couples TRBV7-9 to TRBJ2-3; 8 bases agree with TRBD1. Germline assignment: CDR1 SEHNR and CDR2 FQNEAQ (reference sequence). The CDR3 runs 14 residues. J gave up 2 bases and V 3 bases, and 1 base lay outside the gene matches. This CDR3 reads CASSFQGATDTQYF. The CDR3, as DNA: TGTGCCAGCAGCTTTCAGGGGGCCACAGATACGCAGTATTTT.

CDR3 in amino acids: CASSYSKSMEGYTF. In DNA form, the CDR3 reads TGTGCCAGCAGTTACTCGAAAAGTATGGAGGGCTACACCTTC. The chain couples TRBV6-5 to TRBJ1-2; the D is unclear. Trimming pared 0 bases from V and 8 bases from J, leaving 13 bases between. The germline V gene encodes CDR1 MNHEY and CDR2 SVGAGI. The CDR3 contains 14 residues.

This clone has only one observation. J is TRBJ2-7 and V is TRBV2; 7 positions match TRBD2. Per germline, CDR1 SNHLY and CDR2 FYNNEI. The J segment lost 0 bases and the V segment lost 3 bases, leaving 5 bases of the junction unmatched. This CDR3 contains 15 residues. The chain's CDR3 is CASSEVGGSSYEQYF. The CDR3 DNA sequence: TGTGCCAGCAGTGAGGTCGGGGGGTCCTCCTACGAGCAGTACTTC.

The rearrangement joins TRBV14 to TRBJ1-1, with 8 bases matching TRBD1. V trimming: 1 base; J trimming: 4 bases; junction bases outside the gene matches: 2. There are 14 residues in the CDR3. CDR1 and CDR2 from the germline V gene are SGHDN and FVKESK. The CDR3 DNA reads TGTGCCAGCAGCCAAGCCACAGGGGGCACTGAAGCTTTCTTT. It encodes CASSQATGGTEAFF.

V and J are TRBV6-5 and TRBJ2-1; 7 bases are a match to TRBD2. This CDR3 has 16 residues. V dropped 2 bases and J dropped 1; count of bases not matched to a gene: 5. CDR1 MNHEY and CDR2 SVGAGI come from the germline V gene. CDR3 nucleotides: TGTGCCAGCAGTTACCGTAGCGGGCTTTCCTACAATGAGCAGTTCTTC. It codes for CASSYRSGLSYNEQFF.

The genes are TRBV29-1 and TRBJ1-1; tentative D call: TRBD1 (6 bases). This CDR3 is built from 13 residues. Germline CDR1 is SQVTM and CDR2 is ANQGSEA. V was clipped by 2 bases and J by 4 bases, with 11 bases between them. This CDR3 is CSVERGQITEAFF. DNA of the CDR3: TGCAGCGTTGAAAGAGGACAGATCACTGAAGCTTTCTTT.

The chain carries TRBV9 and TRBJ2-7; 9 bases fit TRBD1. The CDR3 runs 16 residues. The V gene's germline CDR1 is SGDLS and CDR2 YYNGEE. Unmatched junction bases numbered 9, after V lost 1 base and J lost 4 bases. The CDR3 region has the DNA TGTGCCAGCAGCGTAACCGCGGGACAGGGCGGTTACGAGCAGTACTTC. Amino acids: CASSVTAGQGGYEQYF.